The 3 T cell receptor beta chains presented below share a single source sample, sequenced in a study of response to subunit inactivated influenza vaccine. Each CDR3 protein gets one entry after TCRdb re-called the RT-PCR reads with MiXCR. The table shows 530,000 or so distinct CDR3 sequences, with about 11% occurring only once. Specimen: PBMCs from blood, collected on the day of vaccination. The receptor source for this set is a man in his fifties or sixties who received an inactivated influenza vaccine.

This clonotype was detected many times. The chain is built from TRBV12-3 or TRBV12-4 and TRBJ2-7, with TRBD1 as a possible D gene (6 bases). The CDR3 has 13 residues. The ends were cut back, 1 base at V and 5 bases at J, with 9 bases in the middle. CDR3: CASSLGGRDEQYF. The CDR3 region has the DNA TGTGCCAGCAGTTTAGGGGGGCGGGACGAGCAGTACTTC.

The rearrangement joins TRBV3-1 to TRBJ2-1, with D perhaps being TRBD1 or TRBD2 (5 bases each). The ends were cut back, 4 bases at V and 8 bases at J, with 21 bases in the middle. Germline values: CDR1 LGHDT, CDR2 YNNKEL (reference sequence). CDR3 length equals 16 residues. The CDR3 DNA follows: TGTGCCAGCAGCCCCAACGGGGCCTTTAGGTACGATGAGCAGTTCTTC. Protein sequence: CASSPNGAFRYDEQFF.

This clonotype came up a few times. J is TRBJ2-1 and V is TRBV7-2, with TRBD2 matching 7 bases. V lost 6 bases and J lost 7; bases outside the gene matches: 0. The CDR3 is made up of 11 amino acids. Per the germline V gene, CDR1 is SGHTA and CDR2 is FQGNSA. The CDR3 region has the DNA TGTGCCAGCAGAGCGGGGAATGAGCAGTTCTTC. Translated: CASRAGNEQFF.